This TCR beta chain stems from a study of shared clonotypes between healthy human individuals. This table comes from immunoSEQ multiplex PCR, and its TCRdb copy is limited to in-frame clones, with some not included. There are millions of clones in the sample; approximately 94% occur only once, and roughly 1% lies in the top ten. CD45RO-negative CD8 cells positively selected for CCR7 made up the naive population, which excluded terminally differentiated effector memory CD45RA+ cells. Germline V CDR1 and CDR2: SQVTM, ANQGSEA. V dropped 4 bases and J dropped 2 bases, with 6 bases sitting between them. This CDR3 spans 11 amino acids.

This TCR was sampled from a man aged 18 to 30 in good health. V and J are TRBV29-1 and TRBJ2-7; either TRBD1 or TRBD2 may fit D (5 bases each). Sequencing input: naive CD8+ T cells sorted from blood. CDR3 region: CSVVGAYEQYF. The CDR3 DNA follows: TGCAGCGTTGTGGGGGCCTACGAGCAGTACTTC.